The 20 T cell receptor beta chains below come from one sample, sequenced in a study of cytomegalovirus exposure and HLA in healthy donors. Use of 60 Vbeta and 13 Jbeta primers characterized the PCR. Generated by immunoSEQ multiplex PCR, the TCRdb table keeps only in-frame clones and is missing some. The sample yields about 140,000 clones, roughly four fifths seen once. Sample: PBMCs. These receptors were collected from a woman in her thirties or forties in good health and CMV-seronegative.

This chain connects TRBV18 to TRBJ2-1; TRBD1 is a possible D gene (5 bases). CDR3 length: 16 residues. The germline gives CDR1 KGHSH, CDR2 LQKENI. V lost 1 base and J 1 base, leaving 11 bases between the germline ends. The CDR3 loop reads CASSPRAGLSYNEQFF. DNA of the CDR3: TGTGCCAGCTCACCACGGGCAGGGTTGTCCTACAATGAGCAGTTCTTC. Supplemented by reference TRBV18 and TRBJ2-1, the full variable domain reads NAGVMQNPRHLVRRRGQEARLRCSPMKGHSHVYWYRQLPEEGLKFMVYLQKENIIDESGMPKERFSAEFPKEGPSILRIQQVVRGDSAAYFCASSPRAGLSYNEQFFGPGTRLTVL.

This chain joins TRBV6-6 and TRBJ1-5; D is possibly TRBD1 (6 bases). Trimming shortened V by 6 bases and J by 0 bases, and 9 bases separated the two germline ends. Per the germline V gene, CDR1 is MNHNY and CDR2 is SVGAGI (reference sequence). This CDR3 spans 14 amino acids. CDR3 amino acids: CASRKQGSNQPQHF. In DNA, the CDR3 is TGTGCCAGCAGGAAACAGGGTAGCAATCAGCCCCAGCATTTT.

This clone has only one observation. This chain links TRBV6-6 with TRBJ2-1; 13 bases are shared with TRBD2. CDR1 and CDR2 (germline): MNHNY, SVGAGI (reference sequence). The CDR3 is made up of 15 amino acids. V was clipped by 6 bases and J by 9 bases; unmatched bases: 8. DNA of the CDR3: TGTGCCAGCAGACAACTAGCGGGAGGGCAGAGTGAGCAGTTCTTC. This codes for CASRQLAGGQSEQFF.

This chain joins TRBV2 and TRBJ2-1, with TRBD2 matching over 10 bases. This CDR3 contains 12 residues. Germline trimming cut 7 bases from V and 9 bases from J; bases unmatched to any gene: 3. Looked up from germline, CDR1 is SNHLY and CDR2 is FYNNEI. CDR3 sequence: CASKREGGEQFF. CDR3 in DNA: TGTGCCAGCAAGCGGGAGGGTGGTGAGCAGTTCTTC.

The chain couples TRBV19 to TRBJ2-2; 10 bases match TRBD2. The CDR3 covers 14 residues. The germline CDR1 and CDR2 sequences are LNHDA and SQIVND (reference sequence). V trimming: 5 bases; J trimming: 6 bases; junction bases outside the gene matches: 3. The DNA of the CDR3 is TGTGCCAGTAGTTTTGGACTAGCGGCCGGGGAGCTGTTTTTT. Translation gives CASSFGLAAGELFF.

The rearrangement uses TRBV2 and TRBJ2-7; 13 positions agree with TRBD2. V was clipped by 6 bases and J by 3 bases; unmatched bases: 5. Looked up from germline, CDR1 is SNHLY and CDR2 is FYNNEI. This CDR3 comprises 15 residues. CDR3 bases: TGTGCCAGCAGCTGGACTAGCGGGAGTAACTACGAGCAGTACTTC. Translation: CASSWTSGSNYEQYF.

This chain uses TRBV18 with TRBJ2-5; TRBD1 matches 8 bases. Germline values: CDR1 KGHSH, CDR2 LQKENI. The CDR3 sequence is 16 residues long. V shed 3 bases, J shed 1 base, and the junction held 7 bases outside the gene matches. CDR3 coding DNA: TGTGCCAGCTCACCGAGTGACAGGGGCTTCCAAGAGACCCAGTACTTC. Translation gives CASSPSDRGFQETQYF.

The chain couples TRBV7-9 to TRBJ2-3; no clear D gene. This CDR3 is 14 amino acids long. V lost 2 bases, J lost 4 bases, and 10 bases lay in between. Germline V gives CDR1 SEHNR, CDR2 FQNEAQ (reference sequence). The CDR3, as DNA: TGTGCCAGCAGCTTAAGCTTTGAGGCAGATACGCAGTATTTT. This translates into CASSLSFEADTQYF.

CDR3 region: CASSPLGQGLTGELFF. DNA for the CDR3: TGTGCCAGCAGCCCCTTGGGACAGGGACTTACCGGGGAGCTGTTTTTT. This chain links TRBV7-3 with TRBJ2-2, with TRBD1 identical over 9 bases. Germline V gene data show CDR1 as SGHTA and CDR2 as FQGTGA. This CDR3 spans 16 amino acids. The V and J ends lost 5 bases and 5 bases, in that order; junction bases with no gene match: 9.

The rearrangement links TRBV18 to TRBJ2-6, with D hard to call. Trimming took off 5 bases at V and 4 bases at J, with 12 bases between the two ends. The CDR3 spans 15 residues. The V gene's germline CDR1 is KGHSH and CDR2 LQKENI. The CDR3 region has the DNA TGTGCCAGCTCATTCGACTGGGTCGGGGCCAACGTCCTGACTTTC. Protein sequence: CASSFDWVGANVLTF.

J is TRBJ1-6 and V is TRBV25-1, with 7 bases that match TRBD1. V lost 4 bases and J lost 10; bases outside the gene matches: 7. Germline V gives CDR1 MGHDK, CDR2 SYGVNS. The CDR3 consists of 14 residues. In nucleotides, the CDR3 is TGTGCCAGCAGTGGGACAGGAGCCAAATCACCCCTCCACTTT. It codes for CASSGTGAKSPLHF.

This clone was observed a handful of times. In nucleotides, the CDR3 is TGTGCCAGCAGCTTAGGTGGACTAAGGAACAATGAGCAGTTCTTC. Amino acids: CASSLGGLRNNEQFF. This sequence joins TRBV7-6 and TRBJ2-1, with D possibly being TRBD2 (6 bases). The CDR3 is 15 amino acids. V lost 1 base, J lost 5 bases, and 12 bases lay in between. CDR1 and CDR2 from the germline V gene are SGHVS and FNYEAQ.

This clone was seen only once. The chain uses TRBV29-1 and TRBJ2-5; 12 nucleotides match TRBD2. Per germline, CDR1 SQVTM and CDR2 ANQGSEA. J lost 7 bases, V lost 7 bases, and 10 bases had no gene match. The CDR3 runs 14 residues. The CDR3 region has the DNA TGCAGCGGAAGACTAGCGGGAGTTATTGGGACCCAGTACTTC. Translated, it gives CSGRLAGVIGTQYF.

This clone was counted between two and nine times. The chain's CDR3 is CSVRGTSGDLGQYF. CDR3 sequence (DNA): TGCAGCGTTCGAGGGACTAGCGGGGACTTGGGGCAGTACTTC. The chain combines TRBV29-1 with TRBJ2-7; 13 positions agree with TRBD2. Germline CDR1 reads SQVTM; CDR2 reads ANQGSEA. The CDR3 spans 14 residues. Trimming at V came to 5 bases and at J to 9 bases, leaving 10 bases not matched to a gene.

The CDR3 reads CASRPGQVGSNEQFF. CDR3 in DNA: TGTGCCAGCAGGCCGGGACAGGTTGGTTCGAATGAGCAGTTCTTC. This chain joins TRBV2 and TRBJ2-1; 8 positions match TRBD1. This CDR3 region has 15 residues. With 6 bases clipped from V and 7 bases from J, the junction kept 11 bases outside the gene matches. The germline V gene has CDR1 SNHLY and CDR2 FYNNEI.

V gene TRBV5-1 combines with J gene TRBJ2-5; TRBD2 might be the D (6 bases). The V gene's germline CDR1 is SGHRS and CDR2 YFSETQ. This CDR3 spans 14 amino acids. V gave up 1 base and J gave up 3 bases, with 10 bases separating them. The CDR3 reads CASSLFSGEETQYF. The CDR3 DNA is TGCGCCAGCAGCTTGTTTAGCGGTGAAGAGACCCAGTACTTC. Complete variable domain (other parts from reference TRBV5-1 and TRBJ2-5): KAGVTQTPRYLIKTRGQQVTLSCSPISGHRSVSWYQQTPGQGLQFLFEYFSETQRNKGNFPGRFSGRQFSNSRSEMNVSTLELGDSALYLCASSLFSGEETQYFGPGTRLLVL.

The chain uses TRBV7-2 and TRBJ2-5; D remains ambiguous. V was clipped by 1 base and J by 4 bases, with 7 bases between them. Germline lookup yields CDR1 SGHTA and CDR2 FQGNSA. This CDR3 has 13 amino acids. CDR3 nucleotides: TGTGCCAGCAGCTTAGTGAGCCGAGAGACCCAGTACTTC. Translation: CASSLVSRETQYF.

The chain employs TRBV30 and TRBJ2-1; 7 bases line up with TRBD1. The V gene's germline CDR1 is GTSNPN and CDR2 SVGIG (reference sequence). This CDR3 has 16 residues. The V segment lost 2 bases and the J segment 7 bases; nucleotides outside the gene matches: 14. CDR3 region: CAWSQGLQGTLNEQFF. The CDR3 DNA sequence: TGTGCCTGGAGTCAGGGATTACAGGGGACCCTAAATGAGCAGTTCTTC.

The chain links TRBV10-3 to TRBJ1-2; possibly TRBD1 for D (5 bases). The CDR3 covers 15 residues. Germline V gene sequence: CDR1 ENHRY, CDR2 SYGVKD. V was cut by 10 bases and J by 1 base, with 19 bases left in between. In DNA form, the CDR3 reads TGTGCCACCTTGCGACAGATACCAAGTAACTATGGCTACACCTTC. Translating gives CATLRQIPSNYGYTF.

The DNA of the CDR3 is TGTGCCAGCAGCACACCGGGACAGGGGGTCGCTGGCTACACCTTC. Translated: CASSTPGQGVAGYTF. V and J are TRBV4-2 and TRBJ1-2, with TRBD1 identical over 11 bases. The germline V gene encodes CDR1 LGHNA and CDR2 YNFKEQ. CDR3 length equals 15 residues. The V and J ends lost 5 bases and 7 bases, in that order; junction bases with no gene match: 9.